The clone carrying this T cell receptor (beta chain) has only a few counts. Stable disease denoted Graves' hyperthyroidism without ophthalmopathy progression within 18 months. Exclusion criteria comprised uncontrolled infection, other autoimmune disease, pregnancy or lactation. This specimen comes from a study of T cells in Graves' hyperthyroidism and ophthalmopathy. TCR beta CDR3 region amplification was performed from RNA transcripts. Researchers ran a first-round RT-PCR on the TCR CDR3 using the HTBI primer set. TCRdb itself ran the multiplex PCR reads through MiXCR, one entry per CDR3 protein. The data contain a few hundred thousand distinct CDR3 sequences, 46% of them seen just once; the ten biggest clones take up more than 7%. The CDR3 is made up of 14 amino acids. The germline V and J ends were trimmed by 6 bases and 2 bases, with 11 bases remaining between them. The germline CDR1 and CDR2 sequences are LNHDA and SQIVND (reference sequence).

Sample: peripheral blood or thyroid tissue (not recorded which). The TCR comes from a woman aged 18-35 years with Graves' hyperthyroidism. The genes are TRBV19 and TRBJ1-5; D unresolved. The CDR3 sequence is CASRSGWGNQPQHF. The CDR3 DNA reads TGTGCCAGTAGGTCGGGTTGGGGCAATCAGCCCCAGCATTTT.